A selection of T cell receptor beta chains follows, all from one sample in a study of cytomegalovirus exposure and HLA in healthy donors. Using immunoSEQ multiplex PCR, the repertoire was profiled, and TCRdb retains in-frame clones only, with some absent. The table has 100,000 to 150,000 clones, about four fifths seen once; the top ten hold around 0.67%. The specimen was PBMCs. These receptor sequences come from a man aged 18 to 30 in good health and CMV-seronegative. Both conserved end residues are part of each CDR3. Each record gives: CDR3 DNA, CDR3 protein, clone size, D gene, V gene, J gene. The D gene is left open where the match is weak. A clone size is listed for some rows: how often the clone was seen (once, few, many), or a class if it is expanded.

DNA: TGCGCCAGCAGCCAAGCAGTATCAGGAACCTCTGGAAACACCATATATTTT
CDR3: CASSQAVSGTSGNTIYF
size: .
D: .
V: TRBV4-3
J: TRBJ1-3

DNA: TGTGCCAGCAGTTACTCGATTGGGGCTTTGAACACTGAAGCTTTCTTT
CDR3: CASSYSIGALNTEAFF
size: .
D: .
V: TRBV6-5
J: TRBJ1-1

DNA: TGTGCCAGCAGCCTTCAGGGAACAGGAAACACCATATATTTT
CDR3: CASSLQGTGNTIYF
size: once
D: .
V: TRBV6-1
J: TRBJ1-3

DNA: TGTGCCAGCCTAAGACAGGGAGGTAACTATGGCTACACCTTC
CDR3: CASLRQGGNYGYTF
size: .
D: TRBD1
V: TRBV2
J: TRBJ1-2

DNA: TGTGCCAGCAGCGTAGCTACGACAGCAGAAAAACTGTTTTTT
CDR3: CASSVATTAEKLFF
size: .
D: .
V: TRBV9
J: TRBJ1-4

DNA: TGTGCCAGCTCACCAGTAGTCGTTGGGACAGGGGATCAGCCCCAGCATTTT
CDR3: CASSPVVVGTGDQPQHF
size: .
D: TRBD1
V: TRBV18
J: TRBJ1-5

DNA: TGTGCCAGCACCCCCTTTGGGCAGGGACTTAATGAAAAACTGTTTTTT
CDR3: CASTPFGQGLNEKLFF
size: .
D: .
V: TRBV5-8
J: TRBJ1-4

DNA: TGTGCCTGGAGGGTTCTCTCCGGGACAGGAGCCTACGAGCAGTACTTC
CDR3: CAWRVLSGTGAYEQYF
size: few
D: TRBD1
V: TRBV30
J: TRBJ2-7

DNA: TGTGCCAGCAGCTCATCGCGTTGGGAGGCGGGAAACATTCAGTACTTC
CDR3: CASSSSRWEAGNIQYF
size: .
D: .
V: TRBV5-6
J: TRBJ2-4

DNA: TGTGCCAGCAGCGTGAACCCAGGGGAACCGAACACCGGGGAGCTGTTTTTT
CDR3: CASSVNPGEPNTGELFF
size: .
D: .
V: TRBV9
J: TRBJ2-2

DNA: TGTGCCAGCAGCCAGGGGGCGCTTCCCGGGGAGCTGTTTTTT
CDR3: CASSQGALPGELFF
size: .
D: TRBD1
V: TRBV6-5
J: TRBJ2-2

DNA: TGTGCCAGCAGTGAATCCTATCACGGACAGGGGAAAGGGCAGTACTTC
CDR3: CASSESYHGQGKGQYF
size: .
D: TRBD1
V: TRBV25-1
J: TRBJ2-7

DNA: TGTGCCAGCAGCTTAGGGCGAACAGGGGGGGAGACCCAGTACTTC
CDR3: CASSLGRTGGETQYF
size: once
D: TRBD1
V: TRBV13
J: TRBJ2-5

DNA: TGTGCCAGCAGCTCCCGGACCACGGGGGGCGCTCTTGGAAACACCATATATTTT
CDR3: CASSSRTTGGALGNTIYF
size: .
D: .
V: TRBV7-9
J: TRBJ1-3

DNA: TGTGCCAGTAGTATCGGGGGGCTGGGGACTGAAGCTTTCTTT
CDR3: CASSIGGLGTEAFF
size: .
D: .
V: TRBV19
J: TRBJ1-1

DNA: TGTGCCTGGAGAGCCGGGACAGGGGGCTTTAATGAAAAACTGTTTTTT
CDR3: CAWRAGTGGFNEKLFF
size: .
D: TRBD1
V: TRBV30
J: TRBJ1-4

DNA: TGTGCCATCAGTGGGACAGGGAGTAATCAGCCCCAGCATTTT
CDR3: CAISGTGSNQPQHF
size: .
D: TRBD1
V: TRBV10-3
J: TRBJ1-5

DNA: TGCGCCAGCAGCCAACCTGACATAGAGACCCAGTACTTC
CDR3: CASSQPDIETQYF
size: .
D: .
V: TRBV4-1
J: TRBJ2-5

DNA: TGCAGCGTTGATACCAGGGTGGGAAACACCATATATTTT
CDR3: CSVDTRVGNTIYF
size: .
D: .
V: TRBV29-1
J: TRBJ1-3

DNA: TGTGCCAGCAGGCCCCGACTTACATCGAACTATGGCTACACCTTC
CDR3: CASRPRLTSNYGYTF
size: .
D: .
V: TRBV28
J: TRBJ1-2